Shown below are 25 T cell receptor beta chains from a single sample sequenced in a study of cytomegalovirus exposure and HLA in healthy donors. The table came from immunoSEQ multiplex PCR; TCRdb's copy has only in-frame clones and leaves some out. The sample consists of 150,000 or so clones, roughly 89% of them appearing once. Sequencing was performed on PBMCs. The receptors shown here come from a woman under 30 in good health and CMV-seropositive.

The chain uses TRBV7-9 and TRBJ2-3; 7 bases map to TRBD1. The CDR3 is 15 residues long. CDR1 is SEHNR and CDR2 is FQNEAQ in the germline V gene (reference sequence). The V and J ends lost 6 bases and 0 bases, in that order; junction bases with no gene match: 6. CDR3 in DNA: TGTGCCAGCAGGGGGACAGATTCTAGCACAGATACGCAGTATTTT. Encoded protein: CASRGTDSSTDTQYF.

V and J are TRBV5-1 and TRBJ1-5, with no clear D. This CDR3 is 17 amino acids long. The germline V gene encodes CDR1 SGHRS and CDR2 YFSETQ. V was pared by 0 bases and J by 0 bases, with 13 bases between. The chain's CDR3 is CASSLEGGPHSNQPQHF. Here the CDR3 DNA reads TGCGCCAGCAGCTTGGAGGGAGGCCCCCATAGCAATCAGCCCCAGCATTTT.

This sequence joins TRBV28 and TRBJ1-4; 8 nucleotides line up with TRBD1. J lost 7 bases, V lost 6 bases, and 4 bases had no gene match. The V gene's germline CDR1 is MDHEN and CDR2 SYDVKM. The length of the CDR3 is 13 residues. The DNA for the CDR3 is TGTGCCAGCAGGTCGGACAGGGTTGAAAAACTGTTTTTT. Translation: CASRSDRVEKLFF.

The chain has TRBV4-3 and TRBJ1-2; D not resolved. Deletions cut 0 bases from V and 4 bases from J, with 12 bases between. In germline, CDR1 is LGHNA, CDR2 YSLEER. The length of the CDR3 is 15 residues. In DNA form, the CDR3 reads TGCGCCAGCAGCCAAGAGCAGGCTAACCCCTATGGCTACACCTTC. Protein sequence: CASSQEQANPYGYTF.

This sequence joins TRBV30 and TRBJ2-1; 11 nucleotides line up with TRBD1. The CDR3 is made up of 15 amino acids. V lost 4 bases, J lost 7 bases, and 9 bases stayed unmatched. The germline gives CDR1 GTSNPN, CDR2 SVGIG (reference sequence). Here the CDR3 reads CAWTLRDRGGNEQFF. CDR3 sequence (DNA): TGTGCCTGGACCCTCCGGGACAGGGGGGGGAATGAGCAGTTCTTC.

The CDR3 spells CASSPPSRVGYEQYF. Written as DNA, the CDR3 is TGTGCCAGCTCACCACCGAGTCGGGTGGGCTACGAGCAGTACTTC. The chain couples TRBV18 to TRBJ2-7; D gene ambiguous. The V and J ends lost 0 bases and 3 bases respectively, with 12 bases between them. Germline V gene sequence: CDR1 KGHSH, CDR2 LQKENI. The CDR3 runs to 15 residues.

The J gene is TRBJ2-4, the V gene TRBV9; weak D call: TRBD2 (5 bases). The germline V gene encodes CDR1 SGDLS and CDR2 YYNGEE. This CDR3 comprises 16 residues. V was clipped by 4 bases and J by 2 bases, with 16 bases between them. The CDR3 loop is CASSPGLDTSKNIQYF. The CDR3 region has the DNA TGTGCCAGCAGCCCAGGACTGGATACATCCAAAAACATTCAGTACTTC. The full variable domain, completed using reference TRBV9 and TRBJ2-4, is DSGVTQTPKHLITATGQRVTLRCSPRSGDLSVYWYQQSLDQGLQFLIQYYNGEERAKGNILERFSAQQFPDLHSELNLSSLELGDSALYFCASSPGLDTSKNIQYFGAGTRLSVL.

J is TRBJ1-2 and V is TRBV29-1, with 8 positions matching TRBD1. The CDR3 loop spans 13 amino acids. Germline-derived CDR1 and CDR2 are SQVTM and ANQGSEA. Unmatched junction bases numbered 5, after V lost 3 bases and J lost 5 bases. The CDR3 reads CSVESQGAYGYTF. For the CDR3, the DNA is TGCAGCGTTGAGAGTCAGGGGGCTTATGGCTACACCTTC.

The count of this clone is one. V is TRBV28 and J is TRBJ1-6, with a weak D call TRBD1 (5 bases). V was shortened by 3 bases and J by 3 bases, with 9 bases between the two germline ends. Germline CDR1 reads MDHEN; CDR2 reads SYDVKM. The length of the CDR3 is 15 residues. The CDR3 DNA reads TGTGCCAGCAGTTTTCGACAGCACTATAATTCACCCCTCCACTTT. Residues: CASSFRQHYNSPLHF.

This clone was seen a few times. This sequence joins TRBV27 and TRBJ2-7, with D hard to call. The CDR3 is 12 residues long. Germline V gene data show CDR1 as MNHEY and CDR2 as SMNVEV (reference sequence). Trimming removed 5 bases at V and 2 bases at J, with 7 bases between. CDR3 nucleotides: TGTGCCAGCAGTAGCTTGACCTACGAGCAGTACTTC. It yields the protein CASSSLTYEQYF.

V gene TRBV7-6 combines with J gene TRBJ2-3, with TRBD1 identical over 8 bases. This CDR3 has 15 residues. With V trimmed by 4 bases and J by 1 base, 4 bases remained unmatched. Germline assignment: CDR1 SGHVS and CDR2 FNYEAQ. The CDR3 sequence is CASSSTGAGTDTQYF. Written as DNA, the CDR3 is TGTGCCAGCAGCTCGACAGGGGCCGGCACAGATACGCAGTATTTT.

The chain couples TRBV9 to TRBJ2-3; 14 nucleotides align to TRBD2. The CDR3 loop spans 18 amino acids. The V gene's germline CDR1 is SGDLS and CDR2 YYNGEE. Trimming cost V 1 base and J 1 base; bases outside gene matches: 5. DNA for the CDR3: TGTGCCAGCAGCGTAACCGGGGGACTAGCGGGGGGCACAGATACGCAGTATTTT. It specifies CASSVTGGLAGGTDTQYF.

The chain recombines TRBV28 with TRBJ1-1; TRBD1 agrees at 9 bases. The CDR3 covers 14 residues. Germline trimming cut 5 bases from V and 6 bases from J; bases unmatched to any gene: 7. Germline CDR1 is MDHEN and CDR2 is SYDVKM. CDR3 nucleotides: TGTGCCAGCAGTACAGGGGGCTCGCACCCTGAAGCTTTCTTT. This translates into CASSTGGSHPEAFF.

The chain joins TRBV5-8 to TRBJ2-3, with TRBD2 matching over 11 bases. The germline CDR1 and CDR2 sequences are SGHTS and YDEGEE. V was clipped by 2 bases and J by 4 bases; unmatched bases: 3. The CDR3 length is 15 residues. The CDR3 is CASSFSGGAPDTQYF. The CDR3 coding sequence is TGTGCCAGCAGCTTTAGCGGGGGGGCCCCAGATACGCAGTATTTT.

This sequence joins TRBV9 and TRBJ2-1; TRBD2 matches 12 bases. The CDR3 has 17 residues. The V segment lost 0 bases and the J segment 7 bases; nucleotides outside the gene matches: 8. From germline, CDR1 is SGDLS and CDR2 YYNGEE. Written as DNA, the CDR3 is TGTGCCAGCAGCGTAGCACTCACTAGCGGGGGGCTGAATGAGCAGTTCTTC. Amino acids: CASSVALTSGGLNEQFF.

The chain employs TRBV4-1 and TRBJ2-2; D is unresolved. Deletions cut 1 base from V and 5 bases from J, with 8 bases between. Germline values: CDR1 MGHRA, CDR2 YSYEKL. The CDR3 has 14 residues. The CDR3 DNA sequence: TGCGCCAGCAGCCAAGTTATCGGGACCGGGGAGCTGTTTTTT. Amino acid sequence: CASSQVIGTGELFF.

The V and J genes are TRBV5-1 and TRBJ1-1; D is perhaps TRBD1 (5 bases). The germline gives CDR1 SGHRS, CDR2 YFSETQ. CDR3 length equals 14 residues. Trimming removed 4 bases from V and 4 bases from J, with 14 bases in between. The CDR3 loop is CASSAGQGGTEAFF. The DNA of the CDR3 is TGCGCCAGCAGCGCAGGGCAGGGAGGCACTGAAGCTTTCTTT. The complete variable domain, with remaining parts taken from reference TRBV5-1 and TRBJ1-1, reads KAGVTQTPRYLIKTRGQQVTLSCSPISGHRSVSWYQQTPGQGLQFLFEYFSETQRNKGNFPGRFSGRQFSNSRSEMNVSTLELGDSALYLCASSAGQGGTEAFFGQGTRLTVV.

The chain recombines TRBV7-2 with TRBJ2-5, with TRBD2 matching 9 bases. V was clipped by 6 bases and J by 1 base; unmatched bases: 3. The CDR3 is 14 residues long. Germline values: CDR1 SGHTA, CDR2 FQGNSA. The CDR3 loop reads CASRHSGGQETQYF. CDR3 DNA: TGTGCCAGCAGACATAGCGGGGGCCAAGAGACCCAGTACTTC.

The V and J genes are TRBV5-5 and TRBJ1-6; D uncertain. Germline V gene data show CDR1 as SGHKS and CDR2 as YYEKEE (reference sequence). Deletions cut 4 bases from V and 4 bases from J, with 12 bases between. The CDR3 runs to 15 residues. CDR3 region: CASSLSELYNSPLHF. CDR3 sequence (DNA): TGTGCCAGCAGCCTCTCGGAGTTGTATAATTCACCCCTCCACTTT.

This clone appeared once. This rearrangement joins TRBV5-6 to TRBJ2-2; D possibly corresponds to TRBD2 (6 bases). V shed 4 bases and J shed 5 bases, with 21 bases lying between them. The CDR3 consists of 17 residues. The germline gives CDR1 SGHDT, CDR2 YYEEEE. The DNA of the CDR3 is TGTGCCAGCAGCCTCTCCCGGGACTCTGGAGGGACCGGGGAGCTGTTTTTT. Its protein is CASSLSRDSGGTGELFF.

The chain is built from TRBV11-2 and TRBJ1-3; TRBD1 matches at 7 bases. Germline trimming cut 6 bases from V and 3 bases from J; bases unmatched to any gene: 5. CDR3 size: 14 residues. From germline, CDR1 is SGHAT and CDR2 FQNNGV. The CDR3, as DNA: TGTGCCAGCAGTTACAGGGGAAATGGAAACACCATATATTTT. Translating it yields CASSYRGNGNTIYF.

The chain joins TRBV5-1 to TRBJ1-2; D might be TRBD1 (5 bases). From germline, CDR1 is SGHRS and CDR2 YFSETQ. Trimming took off 0 bases at V and 1 base at J, with 7 bases between the two ends. The CDR3 consists of 14 residues. The DNA of the CDR3 is TGCGCCAGCAGCTTGGATCAGGGTAACTATGGCTACACCTTC. It yields the protein CASSLDQGNYGYTF.

V usage is TRBV5-1 and J usage is TRBJ1-2; D is ambiguous. The CDR3 loop spans 14 amino acids. The germline V gene encodes CDR1 SGHRS and CDR2 YFSETQ. Trimming removed 0 bases at V and 2 bases at J, with 8 bases between. The CDR3 protein is CASSLGGENYGYTF. The CDR3 DNA reads TGCGCCAGCAGCTTGGGGGGAGAAAACTATGGCTACACCTTC.

This sequence joins TRBV4-1 and TRBJ2-5; 8 positions match TRBD1. This CDR3 contains 14 residues. Losses at the gene ends were 0 bases for V and 5 bases for J; bases not matched to a gene: 2. CDR1 is MGHRA and CDR2 is YSYEKL in the germline V gene. CDR3 coding DNA: TGCGCCAGCAGCCAAGACAGGGGGCCGGAGACCCAGTACTTC. Encoded protein: CASSQDRGPETQYF.

The chain is built from TRBV11-3 and TRBJ2-1, with 10 bases matching TRBD2. Per germline, CDR1 SGHNT and CDR2 YENEEA. The CDR3 totals 15 residues. Trimming removed 5 bases from V and 3 bases from J; junction bases left unmatched: 4. The CDR3 DNA follows: TGTGCCAGCAGCGCCGGACTAGCGGTCTACAATGAGCAGTTCTTC. This translates into CASSAGLAVYNEQFF. Based on the CDR3 plus reference TRBV11-3 and TRBJ2-1, the full variable domain is EAGVVQSPRYKIIEKKQPVAFWCNPISGHNTLYWYLQNLGQGPELLIRYENEEAVDDSQLPKDRFSAERLKGVDSTLKIQPAELGDSAVYLCASSAGLAVYNEQFFGPGTRLTVL.